A selection of T cell receptor beta chains follows, all from one sample in a study of response to subunit inactivated influenza vaccine. TCRdb re-derived calls from the RT-PCR reads in MiXCR, one entry per CDR3 protein. Counted here are 550,000 to 800,000 distinct CDR3 sequences, approximately 15% occurring once; the ten biggest clones make up roughly 11%. The sample in question was PBMCs from blood, obtained roughly 12 days after vaccination. These receptors were obtained from a man in his fifties who received an inactivated influenza vaccine. CDR3s include the opening cysteine and the closing phenylalanine or tryptophan. The order of the fields is D gene, clone size, V gene, J gene, CDR3 protein, CDR3 DNA. D genes are given only for firm matches. The size field is filled for only some rows; it gives once, few, many or a size class.

>TRBD2|many|TRBV28|TRBJ2-4
CASRHGTSGGAGAKNIQYF
TGTGCCAGCAGGCACGGGACTAGCGGGGGGGCCGGGGCCAAAAACATTCAGTACTTC
>-|many|TRBV5-1|TRBJ1-1
CASSLAQGTFEAFF
TGCGCCAGCAGCTTGGCTCAAGGGACGTTTGAAGCTTTCTTT
>-|-|TRBV4-1|TRBJ2-5
CASSQDFMVGETQYF
TGCGCCAGCAGCCAAGATTTTATGGTGGGGGAGACCCAGTACTTC
>-|few|TRBV15|TRBJ2-6
CATSRDLASGANVLTF
TGTGCCACCAGCAGAGATCTGGCCTCTGGGGCCAACGTCCTGACTTTC
>TRBD1|-|TRBV10-3|TRBJ2-1
CAISEKTGTGTYNEQFF
TGTGCCATCAGTGAGAAAACCGGGACAGGGACCTACAATGAGCAGTTCTTC
>-|-|TRBV28|TRBJ2-5
CARVEETQYF
TGTGCCAGAGTGGAAGAGACCCAGTACTTC
>-|many|TRBV7-2|TRBJ2-5
CASSLAGKETQYF
TGTGCCAGCAGCTTAGCGGGGAAGGAGACCCAGTACTTC
>-|-|TRBV11-1|TRBJ2-2
CASRVPNTEELFF
TGTGCCAGCAGAGTTCCGAACACCGAGGAGCTGTTTTTT
>-|few|TRBV5-6|TRBJ2-3
CASSGPVGGRVTDTQYF
TGTGCCAGCAGCGGGCCGGTCGGGGGACGGGTCACAGATACGCAGTATTTT
>TRBD1|-|TRBV12-3/TRBV12-4|TRBJ1-1
CASSRGQGNTEAFF
TGTGCCAGCAGTAGGGGACAGGGGAACACTGAAGCTTTCTTT
>TRBD2|-|TRBV6-6|TRBJ2-7
CATLPGGSYEQYF
TGTGCCACCCTGCCCGGGGGGTCCTACGAGCAGTACTTC
>TRBD1|many|TRBV5-1|TRBJ1-1
CASSLGTGASNTEAFF
TGCGCCAGCAGCTTGGGGACAGGGGCGTCGAACACTGAAGCTTTCTTT
>-|-|TRBV5-1|TRBJ2-5
CASSPYSRTGKGETQYF
TGCGCCAGCAGCCCCTACTCAAGAACAGGGAAGGGAGAGACCCAGTACTTC
>TRBD1|many|TRBV12-3/TRBV12-4|TRBJ1-2
CASKPTGTGNYGYTF
TGTGCCAGCAAACCTACCGGGACAGGGAACTATGGCTACACCTTC
>TRBD2|-|TRBV2|TRBJ2-1
CASIETSGAYNEQFF
TGTGCCAGCATAGAAACTAGCGGGGCCTACAATGAGCAGTTCTTC
>TRBD2|many|TRBV30|TRBJ2-7
CAWTTGLAGGNEQYF
TGTGCCTGGACAACGGGACTAGCGGGAGGGAACGAGCAGTACTTC
>-|-|TRBV6-6|TRBJ1-6
CATQRGNNSPLHF
TGTGCCACTCAACGGGGTAATAATTCACCCCTCCACTTT
>-|-|TRBV15|TRBJ2-5
CATSRTGQETQYF
TGTGCCACCAGCAGGACAGGCCAAGAGACCCAGTACTTC
>TRBD1|many|TRBV4-1|TRBJ2-1
CASSQTTGGNEQFF
TGCGCCAGCAGCCAGACCACAGGGGGTAATGAGCAGTTCTTC
>TRBD1|-|TRBV20-1|TRBJ1-2
CSASQGDGYGYTF
TGCAGTGCAAGTCAGGGGGACGGGTATGGCTACACCTTC
>-|-|TRBV5-5|TRBJ2-5
CASSLGMGETQYF
TGTGCCAGCAGCCTGGGGATGGGAGAGACCCAGTACTTC
>-|-|TRBV7-9|TRBJ2-7
CASSFFLSGYSYEQYF
TGTGCCAGCAGCTTTTTCCTTTCCGGATACTCCTACGAGCAGTACTTC
>TRBD1|few|TRBV5-1|TRBJ1-2
CASSLRTGGIYGYTF
TGCGCCAGCAGCTTGAGGACAGGAGGGATCTATGGCTACACCTTC
>-|-|TRBV12-3/TRBV12-4|TRBJ1-2
CASSLNPGVNYGYTF
TGTGCCAGCAGTTTAAATCCAGGGGTTAACTATGGCTACACCTTC
>-|few|TRBV7-9|TRBJ2-1
CASRPGVSSYNEQFF
TGTGCCAGCAGGCCAGGGGTAAGCTCCTACAATGAGCAGTTCTTC
>TRBD1|-|TRBV5-1|TRBJ2-2
CASSPPGQGSNTGELFF
TGCGCCAGCAGCCCTCCGGGACAGGGATCGAACACCGGGGAGCTGTTTTTT
>-|-|TRBV9|TRBJ2-3
CASSVGWRAEDTQYF
TGTGCCAGCAGCGTAGGCTGGAGAGCGGAAGATACGCAGTATTTT
>TRBD2|-|TRBV6-1|TRBJ2-6
CASSRTSGVTSGANVLTF
TGTGCCAGCAGTAGGACTAGCGGGGTTACCTCTGGGGCCAACGTCCTGACTTTC
>-|-|TRBV7-2|TRBJ2-5
CASSQELAETQYF
TGTGCCAGCAGCCAGGAGCTAGCTGAGACCCAGTACTTC
>-|-|TRBV29-1|TRBJ2-1
CSVVGGTSYNEQFF
TGCAGCGTTGTAGGTGGGACCTCCTACAATGAGCAGTTCTTC